The next 9 T cell receptor beta chains were all read from a single sample in a study of a mutant IDH1 vaccine in newly diagnosed glioma. Time point noted: week 23, last vaccination. Each vaccine dose was 300 ug of mutant IDH1 20-mer peptide, with topical imiquimod. TCRdb's copy holds only in-frame clones and misses some; the assay was immunoSEQ multiplex PCR. The repertoire holds about 20,000 clones, with roughly four fifths as singletons. Antigen specificity for these receptors is unknown. The specimen comprised PBMCs, sampled from a glioma patient whose treatment included an IDH1 peptide vaccine. Receptor source: a young man with glioma.

This clone was seen a handful of times. CDR3 DNA: TGCAGCGTTGATTGGGGGTTTAACACTGAAGCTTTCTTT. Amino acids: CSVDWGFNTEAFF. The gene calls are TRBV29-1 and TRBJ1-1; tentatively, D is TRBD1 (5 bases). V was clipped by 3 bases and J by 2 bases, with 10 bases between them. The V gene's germline CDR1 is SQVTM and CDR2 ANQGSEA. This CDR3 has 13 amino acids.

This chain connects TRBV19 to TRBJ2-2; D is perhaps TRBD1 (5 bases). Between the trimmed V and J ends, which lost 8 bases and 6 bases, there was a span of 19 bases. CDR3 length: 15 amino acids. Germline CDR1 and CDR2: LNHDA and SQIVND (reference sequence). CDR3 loop: CASQGTGFLPGELFF. The CDR3 bases are TGTGCCAGTCAAGGAACAGGCTTTCTCCCCGGGGAGCTGTTTTTT.

The rearrangement uses TRBV18 and TRBJ1-1; 7 nucleotides match TRBD1. J gave up 0 bases and V 6 bases, and 4 bases lay outside the gene matches. The CDR3 loop spans 14 amino acids. Germline-derived CDR1 and CDR2 are KGHSH and LQKENI. In DNA, the CDR3 is TGTGCCAGCTCCAGACAGGGAATGAACACTGAAGCTTTCTTT. Translated, it gives CASSRQGMNTEAFF. The whole variable domain, remainder taken from reference TRBV18 and TRBJ1-1, is NAGVMQNPRHLVRRRGQEARLRCSPMKGHSHVYWYRQLPEEGLKFMVYLQKENIIDESGMPKERFSAEFPKEGPSILRIQQVVRGDSAAYFCASSRQGMNTEAFFGQGTRLTVV.

This clone was observed a handful of times. The chain recombines TRBV4-1 with TRBJ1-5; no firm D call. The V and J ends lost 0 bases and 0 bases respectively, with 6 bases between them. Germline assignment: CDR1 MGHRA and CDR2 YSYEKL. The CDR3 sequence is 15 residues long. The CDR3 loop is CASSQEPHSNQPQHF. DNA of the CDR3: TGCGCCAGCAGCCAAGAGCCACATAGCAATCAGCCCCAGCATTTT.

The rearrangement links TRBV18 to TRBJ2-3; D may be TRBD2 (6 bases). From germline, CDR1 is KGHSH and CDR2 LQKENI. This CDR3 spans 15 amino acids. Trimming removed 2 bases from V and 0 bases from J, with 9 bases in between. The CDR3 DNA is TGTGCCAGCTCACCAGATAGCGGAAGCACAGATACGCAGTATTTT. It encodes CASSPDSGSTDTQYF.

This chain joins TRBV6-6 and TRBJ1-1; D gene ambiguous. The V end was cut by 0 bases, the J end by 11 bases, with 13 bases between. CDR3 length: 13 residues. In germline, CDR1 is MNHNY, CDR2 SVGAGI (reference sequence). CDR3 in DNA: TGTGCCAGCAGTTACTCCCCAGGAGCTCGGGCTTTCTTT. Protein product: CASSYSPGARAFF.

This clone was seen once. The rearrangement links TRBV2 to TRBJ2-1; 7 bases fit TRBD2. Germline assignment: CDR1 SNHLY and CDR2 FYNNEI. With V trimmed by 1 base and J by 5 bases, 5 bases remained unmatched. CDR3 length equals 15 residues. CDR3 sequence (DNA): TGTGCCAGCAGTGAAGTGGGGGGGGGTAACAATGAGCAGTTCTTC. Translated: CASSEVGGGNNEQFF.

The chain links TRBV6-5 to TRBJ1-5, with unresolved D. Germline lookup yields CDR1 MNHEY and CDR2 SVGAGI. V dropped 2 bases and J dropped 3 bases, with 5 bases sitting between them. The CDR3 totals 13 residues. CDR3 in DNA: TGTGCCAGCAGTTACACAAACAATCAGCCCCAGCATTTT. This gives the protein CASSYTNNQPQHF.

Only one count was recorded for this clone. V usage is TRBV5-1 and J usage is TRBJ2-7; 10 bases agree with TRBD1. Losses at the gene ends were 7 bases for V and 5 bases for J; bases not matched to a gene: 9. Germline V gene sequence: CDR1 SGHRS, CDR2 YFSETQ. The CDR3 runs to 14 residues. The CDR3 spells CASDPGQGSDEQYF. In DNA, the CDR3 is TGCGCCAGCGATCCGGGACAGGGGAGTGACGAGCAGTACTTC.